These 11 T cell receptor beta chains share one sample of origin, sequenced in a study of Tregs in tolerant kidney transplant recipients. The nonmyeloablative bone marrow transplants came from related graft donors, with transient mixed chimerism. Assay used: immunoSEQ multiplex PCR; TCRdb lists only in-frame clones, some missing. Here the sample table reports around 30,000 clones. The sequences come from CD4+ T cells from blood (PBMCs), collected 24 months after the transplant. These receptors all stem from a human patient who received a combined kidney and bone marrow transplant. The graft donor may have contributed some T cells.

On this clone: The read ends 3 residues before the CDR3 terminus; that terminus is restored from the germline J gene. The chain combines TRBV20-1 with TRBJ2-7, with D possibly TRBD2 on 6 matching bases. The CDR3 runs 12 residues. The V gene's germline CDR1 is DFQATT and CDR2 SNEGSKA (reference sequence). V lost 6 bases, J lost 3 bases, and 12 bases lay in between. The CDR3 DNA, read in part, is TGCAGTGCCAGCTTAGCGGACTACGAG. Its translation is CSASLADYE. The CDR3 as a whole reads CSASLADYEQYF.

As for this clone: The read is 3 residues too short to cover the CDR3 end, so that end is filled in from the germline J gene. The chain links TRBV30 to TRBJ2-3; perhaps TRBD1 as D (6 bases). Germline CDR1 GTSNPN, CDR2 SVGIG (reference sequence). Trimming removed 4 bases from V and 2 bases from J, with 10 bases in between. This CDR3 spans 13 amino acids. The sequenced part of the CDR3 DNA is TGTGCCTGGATTACAGGGATCACAGATACG. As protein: CAWITGITDT. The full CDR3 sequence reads CAWITGITDTQYF.

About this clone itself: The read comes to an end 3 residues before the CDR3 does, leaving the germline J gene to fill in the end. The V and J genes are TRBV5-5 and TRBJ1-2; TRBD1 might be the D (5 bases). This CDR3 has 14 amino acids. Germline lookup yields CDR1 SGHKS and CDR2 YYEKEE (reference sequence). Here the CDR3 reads CASSLSRQGWGYTF. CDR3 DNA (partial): TGTGCCAGCAGCTTGAGTCGGCAGGGCTGGGGC.

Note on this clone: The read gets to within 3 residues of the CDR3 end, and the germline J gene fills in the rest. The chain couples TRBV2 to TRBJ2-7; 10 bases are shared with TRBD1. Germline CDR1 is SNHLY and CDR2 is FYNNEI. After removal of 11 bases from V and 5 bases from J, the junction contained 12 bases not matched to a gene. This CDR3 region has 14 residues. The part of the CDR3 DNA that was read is TGTGCCGACCGACCGGGACAGGGGATCCACGAG. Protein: CADRPGQGIHE. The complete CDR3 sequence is CADRPGQGIHEQYF.

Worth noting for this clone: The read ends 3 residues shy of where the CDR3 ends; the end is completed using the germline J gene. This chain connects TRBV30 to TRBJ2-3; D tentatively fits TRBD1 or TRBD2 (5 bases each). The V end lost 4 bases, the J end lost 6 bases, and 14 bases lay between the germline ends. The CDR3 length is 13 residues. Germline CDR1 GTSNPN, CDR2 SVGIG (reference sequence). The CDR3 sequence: CAWTPQGADTQYF. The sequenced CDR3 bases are TGTGCCTGGACCCCCCAGGGAGCTGATACG.

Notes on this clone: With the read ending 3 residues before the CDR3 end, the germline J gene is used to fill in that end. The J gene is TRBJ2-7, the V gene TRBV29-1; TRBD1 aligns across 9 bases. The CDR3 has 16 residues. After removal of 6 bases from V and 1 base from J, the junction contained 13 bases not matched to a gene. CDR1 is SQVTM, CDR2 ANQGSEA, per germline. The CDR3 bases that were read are TGCAGCGTCCAGACCCTCTCCGGGACAGGGTCCTACGAG. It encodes CSVQTLSGTGSYE. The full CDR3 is CSVQTLSGTGSYEQYF.

Incomplete CDR3 DNA: TGTGCCAGCAGCCTGGCCGGCCGGGACACC. Protein: CASSLAGRDT. In full, the CDR3 reads CASSLAGRDTIYF. This sequence joins TRBV7-8 and TRBJ1-3; the D is unclear. The read ends 3 residues before the CDR3 terminus; that terminus is restored from the germline J gene. The CDR3 totals 13 residues. Germline assignment: CDR1 SGHVS and CDR2 FQNEAQ. The germline V and J ends were trimmed by 5 bases and 8 bases, with 13 bases remaining between them.

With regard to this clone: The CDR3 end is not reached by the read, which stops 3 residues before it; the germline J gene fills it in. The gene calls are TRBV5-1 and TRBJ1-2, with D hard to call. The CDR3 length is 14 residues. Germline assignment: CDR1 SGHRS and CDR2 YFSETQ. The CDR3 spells CASSLQTQRGGYTF. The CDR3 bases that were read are TGCGCCAGCAGCCTACAAACTCAGCGCGGGGGC. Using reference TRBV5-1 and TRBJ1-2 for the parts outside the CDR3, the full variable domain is KAGVTQTPRYLIKTRGQQVTLSCSPISGHRSVSWYQQTPGQGLQFLFEYFSETQRNKGNFPGRFSGRQFSNSRSEMNVSTLELGDSALYLCASSLQTQRGGYTFGSGTRLTVV.

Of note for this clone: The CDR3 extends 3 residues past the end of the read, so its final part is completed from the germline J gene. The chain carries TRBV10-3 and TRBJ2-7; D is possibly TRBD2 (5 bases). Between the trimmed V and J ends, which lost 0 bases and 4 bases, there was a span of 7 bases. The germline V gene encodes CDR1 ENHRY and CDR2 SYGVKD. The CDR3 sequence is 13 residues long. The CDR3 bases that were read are TGTGCCATCAGTGAGTCTACTAGTTACGAG. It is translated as CAISESTSYE. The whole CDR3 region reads CAISESTSYEQYF.

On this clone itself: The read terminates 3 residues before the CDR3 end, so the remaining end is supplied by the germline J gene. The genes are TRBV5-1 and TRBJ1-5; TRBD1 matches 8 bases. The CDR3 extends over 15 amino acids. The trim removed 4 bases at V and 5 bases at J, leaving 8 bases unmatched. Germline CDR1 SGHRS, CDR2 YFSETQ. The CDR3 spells CASSRGTGRDQPQHF. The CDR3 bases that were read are TGCGCCAGCAGCCGGGGGACAGGAAGGGATCAGCCC. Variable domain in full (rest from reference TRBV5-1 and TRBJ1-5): KAGVTQTPRYLIKTRGQQVTLSCSPISGHRSVSWYQQTPGQGLQFLFEYFSETQRNKGNFPGRFSGRQFSNSRSEMNVSTLELGDSALYLCASSRGTGRDQPQHFGDGTRLSIL.

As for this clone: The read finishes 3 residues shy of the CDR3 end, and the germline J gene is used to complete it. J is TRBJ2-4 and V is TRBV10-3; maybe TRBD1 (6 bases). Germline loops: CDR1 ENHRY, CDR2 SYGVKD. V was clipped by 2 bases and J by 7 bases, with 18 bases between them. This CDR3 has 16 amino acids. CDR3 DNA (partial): TGTGCCATCAGTGAGCCTACAGGGTTTGGTAGGAACATT. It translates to CAISEPTGFGRNI. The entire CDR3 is CAISEPTGFGRNIQYF.